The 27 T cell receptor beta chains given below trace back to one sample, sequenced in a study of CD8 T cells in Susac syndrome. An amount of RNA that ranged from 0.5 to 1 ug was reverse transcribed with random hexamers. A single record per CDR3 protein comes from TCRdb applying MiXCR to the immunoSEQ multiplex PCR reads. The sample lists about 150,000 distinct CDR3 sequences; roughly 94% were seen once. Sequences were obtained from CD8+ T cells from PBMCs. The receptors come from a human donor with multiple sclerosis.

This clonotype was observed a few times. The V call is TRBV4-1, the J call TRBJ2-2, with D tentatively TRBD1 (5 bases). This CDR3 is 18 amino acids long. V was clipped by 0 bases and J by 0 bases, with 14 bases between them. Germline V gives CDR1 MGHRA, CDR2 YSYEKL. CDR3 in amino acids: CASSQEFGSGSNTGELFF. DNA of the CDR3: TGCGCCAGCAGCCAAGAATTCGGGTCAGGGTCGAACACCGGGGAGCTGTTTTTT.

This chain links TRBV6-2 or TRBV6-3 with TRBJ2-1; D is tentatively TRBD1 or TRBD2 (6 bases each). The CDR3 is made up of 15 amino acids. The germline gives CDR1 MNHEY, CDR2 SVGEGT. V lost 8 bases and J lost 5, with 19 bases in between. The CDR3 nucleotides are TGTGCCAGCCGGAATTTCCGGGGGCCTAACAATGAGCAGTTCTTC. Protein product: CASRNFRGPNNEQFF.

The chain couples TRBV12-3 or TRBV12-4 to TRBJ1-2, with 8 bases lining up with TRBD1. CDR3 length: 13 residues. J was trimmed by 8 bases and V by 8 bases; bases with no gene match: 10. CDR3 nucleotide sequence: TGTGCCAGCGGGGTTGCCGGGACAGGCGGCTACACCTTC. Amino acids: CASGVAGTGGYTF.

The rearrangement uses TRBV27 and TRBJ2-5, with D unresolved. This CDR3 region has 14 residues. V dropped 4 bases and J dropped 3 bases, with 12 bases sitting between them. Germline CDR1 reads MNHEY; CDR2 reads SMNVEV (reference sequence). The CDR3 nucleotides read TGTGCCAGCAGTTGGGGAACGCCCGAAGAGACCCAGTACTTC. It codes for CASSWGTPEETQYF.

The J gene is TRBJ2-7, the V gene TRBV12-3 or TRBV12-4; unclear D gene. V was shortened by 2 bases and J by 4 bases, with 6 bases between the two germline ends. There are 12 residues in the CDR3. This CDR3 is CASSLNRYEQYF. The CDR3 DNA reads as TGTGCCAGCAGTTTAAACAGATACGAGCAGTACTTC.

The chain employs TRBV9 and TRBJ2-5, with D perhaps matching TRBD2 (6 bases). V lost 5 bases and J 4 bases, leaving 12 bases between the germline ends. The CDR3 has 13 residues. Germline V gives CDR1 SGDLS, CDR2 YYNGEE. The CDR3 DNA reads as TGTGCCAGCAGTGCCCGGGGGATAGAGACCCAGTACTTC. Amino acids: CASSARGIETQYF. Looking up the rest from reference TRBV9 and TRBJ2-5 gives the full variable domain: DSGVTQTPKHLITATGQRVTLRCSPRSGDLSVYWYQQSLDQGLQFLIQYYNGEERAKGNILERFSAQQFPDLHSELNLSSLELGDSALYFCASSARGIETQYFGPGTRLLVL.

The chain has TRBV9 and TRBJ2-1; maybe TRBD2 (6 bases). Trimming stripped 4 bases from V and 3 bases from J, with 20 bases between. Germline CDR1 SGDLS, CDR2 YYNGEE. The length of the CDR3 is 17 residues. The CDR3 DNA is TGTGCCAGCAGCCTTAGGGACTCGCTTTTAGACTACAATGAGCAGTTCTTC. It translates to CASSLRDSLLDYNEQFF.

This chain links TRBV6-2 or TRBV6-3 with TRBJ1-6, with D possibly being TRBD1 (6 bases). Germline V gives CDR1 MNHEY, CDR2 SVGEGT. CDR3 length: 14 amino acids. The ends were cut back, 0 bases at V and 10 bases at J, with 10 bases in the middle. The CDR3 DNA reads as TGTGCCAGCAGTTACTCCAGGGGAGGATCACCCCTCCACTTT. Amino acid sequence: CASSYSRGGSPLHF.

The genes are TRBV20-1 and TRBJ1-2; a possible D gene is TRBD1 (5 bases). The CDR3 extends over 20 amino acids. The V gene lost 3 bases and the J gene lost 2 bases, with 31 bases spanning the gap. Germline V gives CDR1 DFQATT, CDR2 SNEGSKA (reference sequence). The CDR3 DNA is TGCAGTGCTAGTAGTTTCGGTGTCTCGGACAAGGAAACTCCAAACTATGGCTACACCTTC. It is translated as CSASSFGVSDKETPNYGYTF.

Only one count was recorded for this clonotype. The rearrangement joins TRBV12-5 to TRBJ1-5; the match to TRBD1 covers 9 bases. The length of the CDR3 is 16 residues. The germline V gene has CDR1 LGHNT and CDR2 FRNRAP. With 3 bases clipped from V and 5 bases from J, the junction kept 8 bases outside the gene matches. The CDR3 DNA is TGTGCTAGTGGTTTACCGGACAGGGGTACGTATCAGCCCCAGCATTTT. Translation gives CASGLPDRGTYQPQHF.

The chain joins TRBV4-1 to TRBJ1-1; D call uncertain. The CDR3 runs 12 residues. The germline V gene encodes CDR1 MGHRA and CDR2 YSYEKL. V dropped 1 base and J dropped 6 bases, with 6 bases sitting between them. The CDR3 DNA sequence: TGCGCCAGCAGCCAAGGTGGACCTGAAGCTTTCTTT. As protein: CASSQGGPEAFF.

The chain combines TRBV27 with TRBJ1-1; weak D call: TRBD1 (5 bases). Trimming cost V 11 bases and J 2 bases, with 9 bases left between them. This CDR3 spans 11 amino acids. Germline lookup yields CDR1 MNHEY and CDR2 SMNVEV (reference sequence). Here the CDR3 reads CAAGENTEAFF. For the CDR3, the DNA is TGTGCCGCGGGGGAAAACACTGAAGCTTTCTTT.

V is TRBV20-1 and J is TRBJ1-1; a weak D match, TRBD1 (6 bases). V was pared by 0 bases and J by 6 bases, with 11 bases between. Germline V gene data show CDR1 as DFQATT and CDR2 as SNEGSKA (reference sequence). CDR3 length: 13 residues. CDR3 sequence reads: CSARDNRAPEAFF. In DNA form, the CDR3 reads TGCAGTGCTAGAGATAACAGGGCCCCTGAAGCTTTCTTT.

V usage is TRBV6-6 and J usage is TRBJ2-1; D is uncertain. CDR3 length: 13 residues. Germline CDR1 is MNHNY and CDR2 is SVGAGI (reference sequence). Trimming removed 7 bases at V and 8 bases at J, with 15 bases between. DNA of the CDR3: TGTGCCAGCAACCCTAAAGCGACCCATGAGCAGTTCTTC. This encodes CASNPKATHEQFF.

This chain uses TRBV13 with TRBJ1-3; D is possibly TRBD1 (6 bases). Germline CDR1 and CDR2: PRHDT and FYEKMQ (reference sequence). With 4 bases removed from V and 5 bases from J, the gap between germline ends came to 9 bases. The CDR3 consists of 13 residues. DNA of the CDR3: TGTGCCAGCAGCTCCGGACAGCGAAACACCATATATTTT. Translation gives CASSSGQRNTIYF.

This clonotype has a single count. The CDR3: CASSPSRGDSNQPQHF. CDR3 in DNA: TGTGCCAGCAGTCCCTCGAGAGGAGATAGCAATCAGCCCCAGCATTTT. This chain uses TRBV27 with TRBJ1-5; no reliable D call. CDR3 length: 16 amino acids. V lost 5 bases to trimming and J lost 0 bases, with 14 bases between them. Germline V lookup: CDR1 MNHEY, CDR2 SMNVEV (reference sequence).

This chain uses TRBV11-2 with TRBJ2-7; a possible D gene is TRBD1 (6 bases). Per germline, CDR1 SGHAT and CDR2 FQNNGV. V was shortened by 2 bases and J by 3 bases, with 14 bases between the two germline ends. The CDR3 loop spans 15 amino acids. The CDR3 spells CASSLSRAGDYEQYF. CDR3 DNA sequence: TGTGCCAGCAGCTTAAGCCGAGCAGGGGACTACGAGCAGTACTTC.

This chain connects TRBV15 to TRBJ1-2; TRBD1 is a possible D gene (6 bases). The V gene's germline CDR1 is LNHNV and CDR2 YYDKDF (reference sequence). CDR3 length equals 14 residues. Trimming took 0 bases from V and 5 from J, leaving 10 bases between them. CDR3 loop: CATSRDSTGYGYTF. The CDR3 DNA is TGTGCCACCAGCAGAGACTCTACAGGGTATGGCTACACCTTC.

CDR3 loop: CATSLGGDSSGNTIYF. The DNA for the CDR3 is TGTGCCACCAGTCTGGGCGGGGACAGCTCTGGAAACACCATATATTTT. The V gene is TRBV15, the J gene TRBJ1-3; 7 bases match TRBD1. CDR1 is LNHNV, CDR2 YYDKDF, per germline (reference sequence). CDR3 length equals 16 residues. J was trimmed by 0 bases and V by 6 bases; bases with no gene match: 8.

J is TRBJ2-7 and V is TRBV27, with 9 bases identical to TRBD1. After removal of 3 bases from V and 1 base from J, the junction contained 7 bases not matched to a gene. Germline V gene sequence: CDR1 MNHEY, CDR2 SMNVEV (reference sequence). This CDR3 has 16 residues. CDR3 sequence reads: CASSFAPGTGSYEQYF. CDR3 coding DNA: TGTGCCAGCAGTTTTGCTCCCGGGACAGGGTCCTACGAGCAGTACTTC.

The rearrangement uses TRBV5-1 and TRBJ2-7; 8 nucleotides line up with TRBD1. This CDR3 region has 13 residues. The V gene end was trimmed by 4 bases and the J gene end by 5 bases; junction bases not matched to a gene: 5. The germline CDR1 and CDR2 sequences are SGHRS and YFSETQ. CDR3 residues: CASSPGQADEQYF. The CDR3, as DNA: TGCGCCAGCAGCCCGGGACAGGCTGACGAGCAGTACTTC.

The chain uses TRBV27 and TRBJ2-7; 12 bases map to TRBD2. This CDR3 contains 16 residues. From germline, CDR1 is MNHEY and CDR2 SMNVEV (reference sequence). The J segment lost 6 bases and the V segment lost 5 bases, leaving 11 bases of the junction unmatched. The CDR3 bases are TGTGCCAGCAGTCCTAGCGGGGGGGCCGAGGCCTTCGAGCAGTACTTC. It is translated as CASSPSGGAEAFEQYF.

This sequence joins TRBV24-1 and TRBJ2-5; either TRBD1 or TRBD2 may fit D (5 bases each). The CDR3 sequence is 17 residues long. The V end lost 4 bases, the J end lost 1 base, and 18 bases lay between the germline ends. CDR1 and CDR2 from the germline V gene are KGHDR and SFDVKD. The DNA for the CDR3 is TGTGCCACCAGTGACGCGACCCAGTGGGACGGCCAAGAGACCCAGTACTTC. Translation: CATSDATQWDGQETQYF.

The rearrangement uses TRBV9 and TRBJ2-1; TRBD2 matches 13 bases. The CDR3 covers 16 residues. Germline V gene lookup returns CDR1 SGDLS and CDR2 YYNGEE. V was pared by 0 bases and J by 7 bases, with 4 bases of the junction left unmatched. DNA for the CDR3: TGTGCCAGCAGCGTAGATAGGACTAGCGGGGGAAATGAGCAGTTCTTC. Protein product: CASSVDRTSGGNEQFF.

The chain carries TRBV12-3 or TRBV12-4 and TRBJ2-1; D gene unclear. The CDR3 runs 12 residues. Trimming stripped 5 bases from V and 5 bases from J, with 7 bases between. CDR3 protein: CASSPSHNEQFF. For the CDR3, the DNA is TGTGCCAGCAGTCCGAGCCACAATGAGCAGTTCTTC.

CDR3 sequence: CASSQNGRGPGNEQFF. In DNA form, the CDR3 reads TGTGCCAGCAGCCAGAATGGGCGGGGGCCGGGGAATGAGCAGTTCTTC. V and J are TRBV27 and TRBJ2-1, with a possible D match to TRBD2 (7 bases). V lost 6 bases, J lost 7 bases, and 22 bases lay in between. CDR3 length: 16 residues. Germline V gives CDR1 MNHEY, CDR2 SMNVEV (reference sequence).

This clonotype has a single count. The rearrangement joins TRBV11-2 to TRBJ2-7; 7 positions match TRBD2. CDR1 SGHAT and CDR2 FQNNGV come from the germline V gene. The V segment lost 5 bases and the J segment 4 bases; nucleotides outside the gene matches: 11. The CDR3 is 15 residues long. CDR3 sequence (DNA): TGTGCCAGCAGCCTCCGGGAGGCATACGATTACGAGCAGTACTTC. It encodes CASSLREAYDYEQYF.